Each of the 8 T cell receptor beta chains below was sequenced from the same sample in a study of CD8 T cells in ankylosing spondylitis. TCRdb re-called the 5' RACE reads through MiXCR, storing one row per CDR3 protein. Here the sample spans about 170,000 distinct CDR3 sequences, approximately 16% being singletons. The sequencing input was blood, either unsorted or a sorted T cell fraction (not recorded which). These receptor sequences come from a male donor with ankylosing spondylitis or in good health (not recorded which).

In its sample, this clonotype was seen many times. This chain joins TRBV11-2 and TRBJ2-7; D unresolved. The CDR3 is 12 residues long. Trimming cost V 4 bases and J 3 bases, with 7 bases left between them. CDR1 is SGHAT and CDR2 is FQNNGV in the germline V gene. Written as DNA, the CDR3 is TGTGCCAGCAGCTGGGCCCGCTACGAGCAGTACTTC. It translates to CASSWARYEQYF.

This clonotype was detected ten times or more. V gene TRBV5-1 combines with J gene TRBJ2-2; maybe TRBD1 (6 bases). Trimming pared 4 bases from V and 4 bases from J, leaving 20 bases between. Germline CDR1 and CDR2: SGHRS and YFSETQ. The CDR3 runs 17 residues. This CDR3 reads CASSGAPSGDPTGELFF. The CDR3 nucleotides read TGCGCCAGCAGCGGAGCCCCATCAGGGGACCCCACCGGGGAGCTGTTTTTT.

This clonotype came up many times. V gene TRBV12-3 or TRBV12-4 combines with J gene TRBJ2-3, with 10 bases aligning to TRBD2. The CDR3 sequence is 14 residues long. The V gene end was trimmed by 7 bases and the J gene end by 7 bases; junction bases not matched to a gene: 8. CDR3 sequence: CASKIGTSAHTQYF. DNA of the CDR3: TGTGCCAGCAAGATAGGGACTAGCGCCCATACGCAGTATTTT.

V and J are TRBV6-4 and TRBJ2-2; D unresolved. Trimming removed 6 bases from V and 4 bases from J, with 12 bases in between. The germline gives CDR1 MRHNA, CDR2 SNTAGT. The CDR3 is 14 amino acids. CDR3 bases: TGTGCCAGCAGGGCCTCCGATCTCACCGGGGAGCTGTTTTTT. It yields the protein CASRASDLTGELFF.

The V and J genes are TRBV2 and TRBJ1-1, with 7 bases lining up with TRBD1. Germline CDR1 is SNHLY and CDR2 is FYNNEI. The ends lost 2 bases at V and 4 bases at J; junction bases unmatched: 16. The CDR3 extends over 18 amino acids. The CDR3 sequence is CASSERVGQVLLGTEAFF. In DNA, the CDR3 is TGTGCCAGCAGTGAAAGAGTTGGACAGGTGCTTTTGGGCACTGAAGCTTTCTTT.

This chain uses TRBV12-3 or TRBV12-4 with TRBJ2-1; TRBD2 agrees at 8 bases. This CDR3 contains 16 residues. The V segment lost 4 bases and the J segment 6 bases; nucleotides outside the gene matches: 11. This CDR3 is CASSSGLVAMGNEQFF. In DNA form, the CDR3 reads TGTGCCAGCAGTTCGGGACTAGTTGCAATGGGCAATGAGCAGTTCTTC.

The chain employs TRBV5-1 and TRBJ2-3; D unclear. Germline values: CDR1 SGHRS, CDR2 YFSETQ. V was shortened by 7 bases and J by 0 bases, with 15 bases between the two germline ends. The CDR3 has 15 residues. CDR3 in amino acids: CASGQGDRSTDTQYF. The CDR3 coding sequence is TGCGCCAGCGGTCAAGGCGACCGGAGCACAGATACGCAGTATTTT.

This clonotype was seen a few times. CDR3 in DNA: TGTGCCAGCAGCCTAGGGTCAAGTGAAGCTTTCTTT. It yields the protein CASSLGSSEAFF. This chain links TRBV7-9 with TRBJ1-1; D gene unclear. V was cut by 5 bases and J by 7 bases, with 11 bases left in between. CDR1 and CDR2 from the germline V gene are SEHNR and FQNEAQ (reference sequence). The CDR3 extends over 12 amino acids.